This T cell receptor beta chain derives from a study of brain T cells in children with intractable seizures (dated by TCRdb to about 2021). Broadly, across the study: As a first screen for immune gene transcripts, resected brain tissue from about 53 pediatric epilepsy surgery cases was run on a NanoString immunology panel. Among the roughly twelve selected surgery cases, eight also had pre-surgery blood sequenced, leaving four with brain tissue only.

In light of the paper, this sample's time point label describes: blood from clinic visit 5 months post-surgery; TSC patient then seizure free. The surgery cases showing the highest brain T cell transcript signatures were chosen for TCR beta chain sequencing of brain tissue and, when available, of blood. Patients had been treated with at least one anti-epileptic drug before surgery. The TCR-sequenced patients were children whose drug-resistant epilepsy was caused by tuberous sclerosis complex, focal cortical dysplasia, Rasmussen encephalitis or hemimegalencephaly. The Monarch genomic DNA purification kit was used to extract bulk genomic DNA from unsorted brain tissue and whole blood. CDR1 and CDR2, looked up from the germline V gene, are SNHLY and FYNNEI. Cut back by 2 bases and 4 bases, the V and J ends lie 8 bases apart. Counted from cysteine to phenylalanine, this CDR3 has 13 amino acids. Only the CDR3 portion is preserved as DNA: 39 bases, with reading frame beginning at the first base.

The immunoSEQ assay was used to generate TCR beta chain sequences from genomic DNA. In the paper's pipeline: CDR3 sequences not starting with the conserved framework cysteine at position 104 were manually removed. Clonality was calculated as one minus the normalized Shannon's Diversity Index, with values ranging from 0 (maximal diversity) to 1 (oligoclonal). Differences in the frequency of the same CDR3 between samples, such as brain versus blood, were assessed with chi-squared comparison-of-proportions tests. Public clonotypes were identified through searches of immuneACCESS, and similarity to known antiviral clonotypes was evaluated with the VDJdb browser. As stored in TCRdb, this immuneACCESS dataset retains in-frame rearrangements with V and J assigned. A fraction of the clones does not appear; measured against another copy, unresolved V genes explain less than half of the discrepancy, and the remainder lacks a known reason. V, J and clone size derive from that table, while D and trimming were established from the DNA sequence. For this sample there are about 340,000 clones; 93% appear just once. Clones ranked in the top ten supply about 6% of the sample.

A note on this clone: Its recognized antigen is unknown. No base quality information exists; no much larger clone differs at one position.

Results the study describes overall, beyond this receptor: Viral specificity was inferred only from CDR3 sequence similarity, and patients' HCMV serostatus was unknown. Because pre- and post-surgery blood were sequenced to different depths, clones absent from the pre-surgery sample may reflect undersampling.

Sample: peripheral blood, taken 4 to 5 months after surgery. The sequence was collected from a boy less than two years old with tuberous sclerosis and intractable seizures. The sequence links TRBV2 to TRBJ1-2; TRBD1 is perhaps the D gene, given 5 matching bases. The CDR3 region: CASSELGGYGYTF. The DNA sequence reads TGTGCCAGCAGTGAACTGGGGGGCTATGGCTACACCTTC. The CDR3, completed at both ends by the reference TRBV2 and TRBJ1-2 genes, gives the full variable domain EPEVTQTPSHQVTQMGQEVILRCVPISNHLYFYWYRQILGQKVEFLVSFYNNEISEKSEIFDDQFSVERPDGSNFTLKIRSTKLEDSAMYFCASSELGGYGYTFGSGTRLTVV.